These 31 T cell receptor beta chains came from one sample sequenced in a study of blood T cell repertoires in COVID-19. Assay: immunoSEQ multiplex PCR; the TCRdb copy retains only in-frame clones and omits some. The sample lists about 32,000 clones; approximately 86% were seen once. Sample: peripheral blood. The receptors shown here come from a man aged 45-65 years with active or convalescent COVID-19.

CDR3 DNA sequence: TGTGCCAGCAGCGGCCGGACAGGGGGCAGTGAAAAACTGTTTTTT. This codes for CASSGRTGGSEKLFF. The chain is built from TRBV7-2 and TRBJ1-4; 11 positions match TRBD1. With 5 bases clipped from V and 7 bases from J, the junction kept 6 bases outside the gene matches. This CDR3 is built from 15 residues. Looked up from germline, CDR1 is SGHTA and CDR2 is FQGNSA.

This chain links TRBV5-1 with TRBJ2-1; unclear D gene. The CDR3 consists of 11 residues. V shed 2 bases and J shed 9 bases, with 6 bases lying between them. Germline V gene sequence: CDR1 SGHRS, CDR2 YFSETQ. The CDR3 is CASSFPGEQFF. The CDR3 region has the DNA TGCGCCAGCAGCTTCCCGGGTGAGCAGTTCTTC.

The chain links TRBV5-5 to TRBJ2-2, with TRBD2 as a possible D gene (6 bases). The germline V gene has CDR1 SGHKS and CDR2 YYEKEE (reference sequence). The V gene lost 0 bases and the J gene lost 5 bases, with 17 bases spanning the gap. The CDR3 totals 17 residues. The CDR3 coding sequence is TGTGCCAGCAGCTTGGATGTTGTCAGGGAGGTGACCGGGGAGCTGTTTTTT. This sequence encodes CASSLDVVREVTGELFF.

The chain couples TRBV6-5 to TRBJ1-1; 11 bases fit TRBD1. Per the germline V gene, CDR1 is MNHEY and CDR2 is SVGAGI. V lost 6 bases and J lost 6; bases outside the gene matches: 9. The CDR3 spans 15 residues. The DNA for the CDR3 is TGTGCCAGCAGGACCGGGACAGGGGGTCCAGCTGAAGCTTTCTTT. Its protein is CASRTGTGGPAEAFF.

This clone was seen a handful of times. The V gene is TRBV7-2, the J gene TRBJ1-5, with D hard to call. Trimming took off 2 bases at V and 0 bases at J, with 5 bases between the two ends. This CDR3 spans 14 amino acids. The germline V gene has CDR1 SGHTA and CDR2 FQGNSA. The CDR3 coding sequence is TGTGCCAGCAGCTTATTCGGTAGCAATCAGCCCCAGCATTTT. Protein: CASSLFGSNQPQHF. Drawing the rest from reference TRBV7-2 and TRBJ1-5, the complete variable domain is GAGVSQSPSNKVTEKGKDVELRCDPISGHTALYWYRQSLGQGLEFLIYFQGNSAPDKSGLPSDRFSAERTGGSVSTLTIQRTQQEDSAVYLCASSLFGSNQPQHFGDGTRLSIL.

The chain recombines TRBV5-1 with TRBJ2-7; the D gene is possibly TRBD2 (6 bases). Per germline, CDR1 SGHRS and CDR2 YFSETQ. Deletions cut 2 bases from V and 3 bases from J, with 9 bases between. CDR3 length: 13 residues. The CDR3 reads CASSFQDYYEQYF. CDR3 coding DNA: TGCGCCAGCAGCTTTCAGGACTACTACGAGCAGTACTTC.

The chain has TRBV5-1 and TRBJ2-1; TRBD1 matches 7 bases. CDR3 length: 17 residues. V lost 0 bases to trimming and J lost 6 bases; unmatched junction nucleotides: 12. Germline V gene data show CDR1 as SGHRS and CDR2 as YFSETQ. The CDR3 coding sequence is TGCGCCAGCAGCTTGGCCACTTGGGGACAGAGTTCCAATGAGCAGTTCTTC. Amino acid sequence: CASSLATWGQSSNEQFF.

The CDR3 coding sequence is TGTGCCAGCAGCCCCGCTAGTCGTGAGCAGTTCTTC. It translates to CASSPASREQFF. This chain connects TRBV11-2 to TRBJ2-1; D is uncertain. From germline, CDR1 is SGHAT and CDR2 FQNNGV. The CDR3 totals 12 residues. Trimming took off 5 bases at V and 9 bases at J, with 11 bases between the two ends.

In regard to this clone: At one boundary the junction diverges from the germline segment, which might be a read error. The chain combines TRBV20-1 with TRBJ1-2; D is undetermined. Looked up from germline, CDR1 is DFQATT and CDR2 is SNEGSKA (reference sequence). There are 10 residues in the CDR3. Written as DNA, the CDR3 is TGCAGTGCTACTTCCTTAGTCATACCCTTC. As protein: CSATSLVIPF.

DNA of the CDR3: TGTGCCAGCAGCGAGGACAGGGCCTCCTACGAGCAGTACTTC. As protein: CASSEDRASYEQYF. This chain uses TRBV5-5 with TRBJ2-7, with TRBD1 matching 8 bases. The CDR3 spans 14 residues. V shed 4 bases and J 0 bases; nucleotides not matched to a gene: 3. Germline loops: CDR1 SGHKS, CDR2 YYEKEE (reference sequence).

The V and J genes are TRBV24-1 and TRBJ1-4; 8 bases are a match to TRBD1. CDR1 is KGHDR, CDR2 SFDVKD, per germline. The CDR3 length is 15 residues. V lost 3 bases to trimming and J lost 4 bases; unmatched junction nucleotides: 3. The CDR3 here is CATSDGQGSNEKLFF. CDR3 sequence (DNA): TGTGCCACCAGTGATGGACAGGGTAGTAATGAAAAACTGTTTTTT.

The gene calls are TRBV4-2 and TRBJ2-7; maybe TRBD1 (6 bases). V was shortened by 3 bases and J by 1 base, with 10 bases between the two germline ends. CDR3 size: 14 residues. CDR1 is LGHNA, CDR2 YNFKEQ, per germline. The CDR3 nucleotides read TGTGCCAGCAGCCACGCAAGGGGGTCCTACGAGCAGTACTTC. Its protein is CASSHARGSYEQYF.

This clone occurred once. This chain joins TRBV4-3 and TRBJ2-7; 7 positions agree with TRBD1. V was pared by 4 bases and J by 2 bases, with 8 bases of the junction left unmatched. CDR1 LGHNA and CDR2 YSLEER come from the germline V gene. This CDR3 comprises 15 residues. CDR3 residues: CASSRTGAKAYEQYF. For the CDR3, the DNA is TGCGCCAGCAGCCGTACAGGGGCAAAAGCCTACGAGCAGTACTTC.

The gene calls are TRBV30 and TRBJ2-7; 11 bases are a match to TRBD2. J lost 1 base, V lost 0 bases, and 8 bases had no gene match. The germline V gene encodes CDR1 GTSNPN and CDR2 SVGIG (reference sequence). The CDR3 length is 17 residues. The CDR3 DNA is TGTGCCTGGAGTGTAGCCGGGCTAGCGGGGGGTTCCTACGAGCAGTACTTC. It translates to CAWSVAGLAGGSYEQYF.

The rearrangement joins TRBV4-1 to TRBJ2-3, with 10 bases lining up with TRBD1. Germline CDR1 is MGHRA and CDR2 is YSYEKL. The CDR3 runs 15 residues. V shed 5 bases, J shed 3 bases, and the junction held 5 bases outside the gene matches. CDR3 in DNA: TGCGCCAGCAGCACGCGGGACAGGGGAACAGATACGCAGTATTTT. This encodes CASSTRDRGTDTQYF.

The V and J genes are TRBV10-3 and TRBJ2-5, with D maybe TRBD2 (5 bases). Germline loops: CDR1 ENHRY, CDR2 SYGVKD. Trimming stripped 6 bases from V and 5 bases from J, with 16 bases between. The CDR3 is made up of 14 amino acids. The CDR3 nucleotides read TGTGCCATCAGAAACGACCGAAGCGGCGAGACCCAGTACTTC. Translation gives CAIRNDRSGETQYF.

This clone was observed a few times. The chain combines TRBV11-3 with TRBJ2-1, with 11 nucleotides matching TRBD2. Germline CDR1 SGHNT, CDR2 YENEEA. J gave up 4 bases and V 5 bases, and 7 bases lay outside the gene matches. The length of the CDR3 is 16 residues. The CDR3 sequence: CASSPGTSGMYNEQFF. CDR3 sequence (DNA): TGTGCCAGCAGCCCCGGGACTAGCGGAATGTACAATGAGCAGTTCTTC.

This chain links TRBV7-6 with TRBJ2-6; 8 nucleotides align to TRBD1. V gave up 1 base and J gave up 4 bases; unmatched junction bases: 12. The length of the CDR3 is 19 residues. The germline V gene encodes CDR1 SGHVS and CDR2 FNYEAQ. CDR3 protein: CASSLVVAGGGPGANVLTF. Written as DNA, the CDR3 is TGTGCCAGCAGCTTAGTCGTGGCAGGGGGCGGCCCCGGGGCCAACGTCCTGACTTTC.

The V call is TRBV28, the J call TRBJ2-1; TRBD1 might be the D (5 bases). Germline loops: CDR1 MDHEN, CDR2 SYDVKM. The V gene lost 6 bases and the J gene lost 13 bases, with 25 bases spanning the gap. The CDR3 is 15 residues long. The CDR3 loop is CASRQWQGMENAQFF. For the CDR3, the DNA is TGTGCCAGCAGGCAGTGGCAGGGCATGGAAAATGCTCAGTTCTTC.

This clone occurred once. The V and J genes are TRBV9 and TRBJ2-1, with a weak D call TRBD2 (5 bases). CDR1 and CDR2 (germline): SGDLS, YYNGEE. The CDR3 runs 14 residues. Trimming took off 1 base at V and 4 bases at J, with 9 bases between the two ends. CDR3 loop: CASSVTGWYNEQFF. In nucleotides, the CDR3 is TGTGCCAGCAGCGTAACGGGATGGTACAATGAGCAGTTCTTC.

Written as DNA, the CDR3 is TGTGCCAGCAGTGAAGCGCATAGCGGGAGTTACGAGCAGTACTTC. Its protein product is CASSEAHSGSYEQYF. This chain uses TRBV2 with TRBJ2-7; 9 bases agree with TRBD2. With V trimmed by 0 bases and J by 4 bases, 4 bases remained unmatched. The CDR3 consists of 15 residues. In germline, CDR1 is SNHLY, CDR2 FYNNEI.

This chain's CDR3 is CASSLGQGATDTQYF. DNA for the CDR3: TGTGCCAGCAGCCTGGGACAGGGAGCCACAGATACGCAGTATTTT. The V call is TRBV5-4, the J call TRBJ2-3, with 9 nucleotides matching TRBD1. The length of the CDR3 is 15 residues. The junction had 5 bases not matched to a gene; V was cut back by 4 bases and J by 2 bases. CDR1 SGHNT and CDR2 YYREEE come from the germline V gene (reference sequence).

A few counts support this clone. The chain carries TRBV5-1 and TRBJ1-6, with 8 positions matching TRBD1. The CDR3 has 15 amino acids. The J segment lost 4 bases and the V segment lost 3 bases, leaving 3 bases of the junction unmatched. Germline assignment: CDR1 SGHRS and CDR2 YFSETQ. This chain's CDR3 is CASSSDRAYNSPLHF. CDR3 in DNA: TGCGCCAGCAGCTCGGACAGGGCGTATAATTCACCCCTCCACTTT.

The chain has TRBV3-1 (or the pseudogene TRBV3-2) and TRBJ2-7; 12 bases map to TRBD2. This CDR3 spans 18 amino acids. Germline lookup yields CDR1 LGHDT and CDR2 YNNKEL (reference sequence). Trimming took 0 bases from V and 3 from J; bases not matched to a gene: 9. The CDR3 bases are TGTGCCAGCAGCCAAGAATCACTAGCGGGAGGTAAGGGCTACGAGCAGTACTTC. Translation: CASSQESLAGGKGYEQYF.

J is TRBJ2-7 and V is TRBV19; TRBD2 matches at 9 bases. Losses at the gene ends were 5 bases for V and 0 bases for J; bases not matched to a gene: 20. Germline CDR1 and CDR2: LNHDA and SQIVND (reference sequence). This CDR3 comprises 20 residues. CDR3 region: CASSPPWGASGAVSSYEQYF. DNA for the CDR3: TGTGCCAGTAGTCCTCCATGGGGGGCTAGCGGGGCCGTGAGCTCCTACGAGCAGTACTTC.

The chain recombines TRBV28 with TRBJ2-7; TRBD1 matches 10 bases. J gave up 2 bases and V 8 bases, and 15 bases lay outside the gene matches. Germline V lookup: CDR1 MDHEN, CDR2 SYDVKM. The CDR3 is made up of 17 amino acids. The CDR3 bases are TGTGCCAGCCTCCCCCCACCCGGGACAGGGGAAGCCTACGAGCAGTACTTC. Translation: CASLPPPGTGEAYEQYF.

The DNA of the CDR3 is TGTGCCAGCAGCTTATACGGACAGGGTTATCAGCCCCAGCATTTT. Residues: CASSLYGQGYQPQHF. The genes are TRBV7-2 and TRBJ1-5; 8 bases map to TRBD1. Germline lookup yields CDR1 SGHTA and CDR2 FQGNSA. This CDR3 spans 15 amino acids. V shed 2 bases and J 5 bases; nucleotides not matched to a gene: 5. The whole variable domain, remainder taken from reference TRBV7-2 and TRBJ1-5, is GAGVSQSPSNKVTEKGKDVELRCDPISGHTALYWYRQSLGQGLEFLIYFQGNSAPDKSGLPSDRFSAERTGGSVSTLTIQRTQQEDSAVYLCASSLYGQGYQPQHFGDGTRLSIL.

The genes are TRBV21-1 and TRBJ2-2; TRBD2 reflects the table's D call only, with no check against the DNA. TRBV21-1 is a listed pseudogene. There are 18 residues in the CDR3. In DNA, the CDR3 is TGTGCCAGCAGCCCCGATTGGACTAGCGGGAGGCGGGCCGGGGAGCTGTTTTTT. Its protein product is CASSPDWTSGRRAGELFF.

V is TRBV19 and J is TRBJ1-2, with 9 bases fitting TRBD1. Germline V gene lookup returns CDR1 LNHDA and CDR2 SQIVND (reference sequence). The CDR3 runs 15 residues. After removal of 4 bases from V and 4 bases from J, the junction contained 7 bases not matched to a gene. The DNA for the CDR3 is TGTGCCAGTAGTACCACCGGGACAGGGACCTATGGCTACACCTTC. Encoded protein: CASSTTGTGTYGYTF.

V gene TRBV6-1 combines with J gene TRBJ1-6, with TRBD1 as a possible D gene (5 bases). CDR1 and CDR2 from the germline V gene are MNHNS and SASEGT. The CDR3 covers 15 residues. V was cut by 0 bases and J by 3 bases, with 6 bases left in between. CDR3 in DNA: TGTGCCAGCAGTGAAGCCAGGGTCTATAATTCACCCCTCCACTTT. Translation gives CASSEARVYNSPLHF.

Sample share makes this clone medium-sized (0.01 to 0.1%). The chain is built from TRBV30 and TRBJ2-5; TRBD2 matches at 13 bases. This CDR3 spans 16 amino acids. V trimming: 2 bases; J trimming: 2 bases; junction bases outside the gene matches: 5. From germline, CDR1 is GTSNPN and CDR2 SVGIG (reference sequence). CDR3 loop: CAWSPGLAGTQETQYF. The CDR3 DNA follows: TGTGCCTGGAGTCCGGGACTAGCGGGAACTCAAGAGACCCAGTACTTC.